This TCR beta chain was found in a study of response to subunit inactivated influenza vaccine. TCRdb recomputed calls from the RT-PCR reads with MiXCR, one row per CDR3 protein. The sample contains 500,000 to 600,000 distinct CDR3 sequences, 10% to 15% of which appear only once. CDR3 length: 16 amino acids. Germline assignment: CDR1 MNHEY and CDR2 SVGEGT. Trimming took off 5 bases at V and 4 bases at J, with 17 bases between the two ends. V gene TRBV6-2 or TRBV6-3 combines with J gene TRBJ2-2; either TRBD1 or TRBD2 may supply D (5 bases each). The sequence was obtained from a man over 45 who received an inactivated influenza vaccine. The specimen was PBMCs from blood, collected roughly 48 days after vaccination. CDR3 protein: CASSLRDPGTTGELFF. In DNA form, the CDR3 reads TGTGCCAGCAGTCTCCGGGACCCCGGGACCACCGGGGAGCTGTTTTTT.